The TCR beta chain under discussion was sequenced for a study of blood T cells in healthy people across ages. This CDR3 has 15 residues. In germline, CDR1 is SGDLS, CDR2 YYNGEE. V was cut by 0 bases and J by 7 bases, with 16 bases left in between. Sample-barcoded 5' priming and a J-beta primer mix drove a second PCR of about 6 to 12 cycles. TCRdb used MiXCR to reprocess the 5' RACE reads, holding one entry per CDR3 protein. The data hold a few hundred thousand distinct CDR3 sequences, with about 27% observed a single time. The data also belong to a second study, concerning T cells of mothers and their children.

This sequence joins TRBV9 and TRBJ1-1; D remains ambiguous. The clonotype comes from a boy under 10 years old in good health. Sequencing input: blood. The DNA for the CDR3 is TGTGCCAGCAGCGTAGCCGGAATTGCCCCGGGTGAAGCTTTCTTT. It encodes CASSVAGIAPGEAFF.